The subject of this entry is one T cell receptor beta chain. Its target is not known. The table came from immunoSEQ multiplex PCR; TCRdb's copy has only in-frame clones and leaves some out. This table has 15,000 to 20,000 clones, approximately 84% appearing once. Germline V gives CDR1 ENHRY, CDR2 SYGVKD. The CDR3 loop spans 11 amino acids. Trimming shortened V by 1 base and J by 9 bases, and 7 bases separated the two germline ends. This sample is part of a study of tumor-infiltrating lymphocytes in localized non-small cell lung cancer. In the study overall: Tumor tissue and non-adjacent uninvolved lung came from each patient.

General study findings and limits: Tumors had more T cell infiltration than uninvolved lung, per TCRbeta sequencing and CD3 counts. TCR sequencing covered a subset of patients with enough tissue. Recurrence-free survival showed no association with tumor T-cell fraction.

This receptor was identified in a human donor with non-small cell lung cancer. Sequenced input: lung tumor tissue. The chain joins TRBV10-3 to TRBJ2-7; D gene ambiguous. The CDR3 nucleotides read TGTGCCATCAGTGAGTGGGGTCTGCAGTACTTC. This encodes CAISEWGLQYF.